This is a list of T cell receptor beta chains from one sample in a study of shared clonotypes between healthy human individuals. Libraries were prepared by immunoSEQ multiplex PCR; TCRdb keeps only in-frame clonotypes and omits some of them. Of some 2 million clones in the sample, about 95% were seen once. Sequenced input: naive CD8+ T cells sorted from blood. The receptors shown here come from a man aged 18 to 29 in good health. Each CDR3 is given with its conserved first and last residue. D genes are given only for firm matches. Clone size, where shown, is once, few, many, or a class for clones that have expanded.

TRBJ2-1,NA,TRBV7-9,NA,TGTGCCAGCAGCCCGTTGTTGGAGCAGTTCTTC,CASSPLLEQFF
TRBJ2-7,TRBD2,TRBV13,NA,TGTGCCAGCAGCCCTACCCCGCTTGAGCGGGAGCTTTCAAACTACGAGCAGTACTTC,CASSPTPLERELSNYEQYF
TRBJ1-1,NA,TRBV27,NA,TGTGCCAGCAGTTTATCGACGGGGCCCACTGAAGCTTTCTTT,CASSLSTGPTEAFF
TRBJ1-1,NA,TRBV19,NA,TGTGCCAGTAGTCCCCAGGGGTATTTCGTCGAAGCTTTCTTT,CASSPQGYFVEAFF
TRBJ2-3,NA,TRBV5-1,NA,TGCGCCAGCAGCTCCCAGCGGAAACACACAGATACGCAGTATTTT,CASSSQRKHTDTQYF
TRBJ1-2,TRBD1,TRBV15,NA,TGTGCCACCAGCAGTGACCCCGGGACAGCCTATGGCTACACCTTC,CATSSDPGTAYGYTF
TRBJ2-5,NA,TRBV6-5,NA,TGTGCCAGCAGTTATTGGAAGACCCAGTACTTC,CASSYWKTQYF
TRBJ2-3,NA,TRBV9,NA,TGTGCCAGCAGCGTATTTTCAGGGGGCACAGATACGCAGTATTTT,CASSVFSGGTDTQYF
TRBJ2-7,TRBD1,TRBV29-1,NA,TGCAGCGTACGGACAGGGGTAGCCTACGAGCAGTACTTC,CSVRTGVAYEQYF
TRBJ1-4,NA,TRBV5-6,NA,TGTGCCAGCAGCCCGTGGGGGGATAGTAATGAAAAACTGTTTTTT,CASSPWGDSNEKLFF
TRBJ2-7,NA,TRBV7-2,once,TGTGCCAGCAGCTTAGAAGCCAGGCCCTCGCACGAGCAGTACTTC,CASSLEARPSHEQYF
TRBJ2-3,NA,TRBV11-2,NA,TGTGCCAGCAGCTTAAGAACACGGGTAGCGGAGACAGATACGCAGTATTTT,CASSLRTRVAETDTQYF
TRBJ1-6,NA,TRBV5-6,NA,TGTGCCAGCAGCCAATCGGGTAGGGGCTATAATTCACCCCTCCACTTT,CASSQSGRGYNSPLHF
TRBJ2-7,TRBD1,TRBV19,NA,TGTGCCAGTAGTTTTGCCGGGACAGGGATTTACGAGCAGTACTTC,CASSFAGTGIYEQYF
TRBJ2-1,TRBD2,TRBV5-6,NA,TGTGCCAGCAGTGATAGCGGGAGGGCCCTCTACAATGAGCAGTTCTTC,CASSDSGRALYNEQFF
TRBJ1-1,NA,TRBV9,NA,TGTGCCAGCAGTGTCGCCGGGTTCAACACTGAAGCTTTCTTT,CASSVAGFNTEAFF
TRBJ1-1,TRBD1,TRBV5-1,NA,TGCGCCAGCATGGCGCCGGGACAGGGGGCAACGAACACTGAAGCTTTCTTT,CASMAPGQGATNTEAFF
TRBJ1-2,TRBD1,TRBV5-8,NA,TGTGCCAGCAGAATGGACAGGGCCGGCTACACCTTC,CASRMDRAGYTF
TRBJ2-1,NA,TRBV28,NA,TGTGCCAGCATGCCCTCCGGGGGTGGCTACAATGAGCAGTTCTTC,CASMPSGGGYNEQFF
TRBJ2-3,NA,TRBV28,NA,TGTGCCAGCACCTCGGGGGGCCAATTTCTGTATTTT,CASTSGGQFLYF
TRBJ2-3,TRBD2,TRBV7-9,NA,TGTGCCAGCAGCCTTTCGGGACTAGCGGGGAGTACAGATACGCAGTATTTT,CASSLSGLAGSTDTQYF
TRBJ1-6,NA,TRBV9,NA,TGTGCCAGCAGCATGGACCCGACAGTCTCCTATAATTCACCCCTCCACTTT,CASSMDPTVSYNSPLHF
TRBJ2-7,NA,TRBV6-5,NA,TGTGCCAGCAGTCTCCGGGACGGCCTCTACGAGCAGTACTTC,CASSLRDGLYEQYF
TRBJ2-7,NA,TRBV4-1,NA,TGCGCCAGCAGCCACGGAACAGTCACCTACGAGCAGTACTTC,CASSHGTVTYEQYF
TRBJ2-2,NA,TRBV9,once,TGTGCCAGCGGACCAAACACCGGGGAGCTGTTTTTT,CASGPNTGELFF
TRBJ1-6,NA,TRBV11-3,NA,TGTGCCAGCATGGGTGGGGGAGGCTCCTATAATTCACCCCTCCACTTT,CASMGGGGSYNSPLHF
TRBJ1-1,NA,TRBV7-6,NA,TGTGCCAGCAGCCCTGGACCTGCGGGGGGCGCAGAGACTGAAGCTTTCTTT,CASSPGPAGGAETEAFF
TRBJ1-3,NA,TRBV4-2,NA,TGTGCCAGCAGCCCAACAACTATCTCTGGAAACACCATATATTTT,CASSPTTISGNTIYF
TRBJ2-7,TRBD2,TRBV28,NA,TGTGCCAGCAGCTTGCGGGGGTGGGCCTACGAGCAGTACTTC,CASSLRGWAYEQYF
TRBJ2-7,TRBD2,TRBV7-9,NA,TGTGCCAGCAGCTTATACGGGACTAGCGGGAACTACGAGCAGTACTTC,CASSLYGTSGNYEQYF
TRBJ2-7,TRBD2,TRBV7-6,NA,TGTGCCAGCAGCCCTTTAGCGGGGGAGCACTCCTACGAGCAGTACTTC,CASSPLAGEHSYEQYF
TRBJ1-5,NA,TRBV6-5,NA,TGTGCCAGCAGTTACTCGATCGAGAATCAGCCCCAGCATTTT,CASSYSIENQPQHF
TRBJ2-5,NA,TRBV11-2,NA,TGTGCCAGCAGCTTATTGGCTAGCGAAGAGACCCAGTACTTC,CASSLLASEETQYF
TRBJ2-5,TRBD1,TRBV4-1,NA,TGCGCCAGCAGCTCACAGGGGGTTTTAAGTCAGGAGACCCAGTACTTC,CASSSQGVLSQETQYF
TRBJ2-5,TRBD1,TRBV30,many,TGTGCCTGGGGGACCGGGACAGAAGAGACCCAGTACTTC,CAWGTGTEETQYF
TRBJ2-3,TRBD2,TRBV28,NA,TGTGCCAGCAGTTTATTGGCCTACGGCGGGAGTCTGGTAGGGACAGATACGCAGTATTTT,CASSLLAYGGSLVGTDTQYF
TRBJ2-1,NA,TRBV5-6,NA,TGTGCCAGCAGCACCGGACGGCTACTCGACAATGAGCAGTTCTTC,CASSTGRLLDNEQFF
TRBJ2-3,NA,TRBV21-1,NA,TGTGCCAGCAGCAAAATGGGAACCTATACGCAGTATTTT,CASSKMGTYTQYF